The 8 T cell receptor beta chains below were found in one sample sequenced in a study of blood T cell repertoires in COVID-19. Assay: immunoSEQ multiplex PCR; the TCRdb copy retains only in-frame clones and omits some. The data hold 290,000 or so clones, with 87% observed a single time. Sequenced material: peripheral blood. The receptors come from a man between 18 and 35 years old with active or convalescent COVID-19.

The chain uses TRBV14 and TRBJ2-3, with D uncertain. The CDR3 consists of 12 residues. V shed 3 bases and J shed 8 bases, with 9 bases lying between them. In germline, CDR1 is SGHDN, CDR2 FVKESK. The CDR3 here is CASSQAVGTQYF. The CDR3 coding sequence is TGTGCCAGCAGCCAGGCGGTTGGTACGCAGTATTTT.

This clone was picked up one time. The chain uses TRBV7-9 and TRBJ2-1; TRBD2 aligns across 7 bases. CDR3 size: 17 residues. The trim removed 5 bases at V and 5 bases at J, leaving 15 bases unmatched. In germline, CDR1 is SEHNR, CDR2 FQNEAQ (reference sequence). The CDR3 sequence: CASSPYLGREFDNEQFF. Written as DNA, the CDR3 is TGTGCCAGCAGCCCGTATCTTGGGCGGGAGTTCGACAATGAGCAGTTCTTC.

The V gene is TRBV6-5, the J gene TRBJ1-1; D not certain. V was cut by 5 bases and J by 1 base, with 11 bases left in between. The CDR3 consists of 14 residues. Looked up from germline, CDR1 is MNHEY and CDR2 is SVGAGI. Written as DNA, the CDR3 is TGTGCCAGCAGTCTACGAGCGGGGAACACTGAAGCTTTCTTT. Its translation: CASSLRAGNTEAFF.

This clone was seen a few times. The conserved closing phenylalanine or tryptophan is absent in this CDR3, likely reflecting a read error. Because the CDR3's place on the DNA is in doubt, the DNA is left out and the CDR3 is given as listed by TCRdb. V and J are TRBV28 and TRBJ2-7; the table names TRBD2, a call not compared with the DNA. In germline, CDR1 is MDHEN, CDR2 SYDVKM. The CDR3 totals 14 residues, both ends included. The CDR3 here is CASSSSPLGLAGVN.

CDR3 sequence: CASSDPAGVIETQYF. As DNA, the CDR3 is TGCGCCAGCAGTGATCCAGCGGGAGTAATAGAGACCCAGTACTTC. J is TRBJ2-5 and V is TRBV10-2, with 8 nucleotides matching TRBD2. The CDR3 spans 15 residues. V lost 3 bases and J lost 4; bases outside the gene matches: 7. Germline V gene data show CDR1 as WSHSY and CDR2 as SAAADI.

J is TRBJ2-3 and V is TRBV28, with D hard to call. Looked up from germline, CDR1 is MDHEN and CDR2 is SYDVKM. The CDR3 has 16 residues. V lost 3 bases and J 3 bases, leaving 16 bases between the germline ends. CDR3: CASSLNMGSRTDTQYF. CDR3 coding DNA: TGTGCCAGCAGTTTGAATATGGGTTCGAGGACAGATACGCAGTATTTT.

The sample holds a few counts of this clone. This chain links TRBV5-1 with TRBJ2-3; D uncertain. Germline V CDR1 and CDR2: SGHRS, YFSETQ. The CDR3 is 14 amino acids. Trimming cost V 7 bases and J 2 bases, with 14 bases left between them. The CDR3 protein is CASEPHSYTDTQYF. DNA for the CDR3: TGCGCCAGCGAGCCCCATAGCTACACAGATACGCAGTATTTT.

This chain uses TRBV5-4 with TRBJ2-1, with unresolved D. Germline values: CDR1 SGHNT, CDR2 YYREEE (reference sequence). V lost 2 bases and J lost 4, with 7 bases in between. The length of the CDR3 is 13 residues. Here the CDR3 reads CASSLPGYNEQFF. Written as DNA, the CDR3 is TGTGCCAGCAGCTTACCCGGGTACAATGAGCAGTTCTTC.